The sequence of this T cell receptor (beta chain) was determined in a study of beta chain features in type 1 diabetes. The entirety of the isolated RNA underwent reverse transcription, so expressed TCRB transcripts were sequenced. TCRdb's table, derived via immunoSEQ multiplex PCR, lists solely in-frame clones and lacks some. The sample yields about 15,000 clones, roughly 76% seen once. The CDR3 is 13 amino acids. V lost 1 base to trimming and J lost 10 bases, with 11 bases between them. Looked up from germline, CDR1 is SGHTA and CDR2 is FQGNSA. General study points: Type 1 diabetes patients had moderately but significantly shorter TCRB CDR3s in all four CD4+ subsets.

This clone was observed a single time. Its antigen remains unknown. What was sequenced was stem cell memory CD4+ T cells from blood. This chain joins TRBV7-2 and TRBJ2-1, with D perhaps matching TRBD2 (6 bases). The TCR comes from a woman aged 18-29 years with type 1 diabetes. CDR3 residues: CASSLGPGGEQFF. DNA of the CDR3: TGTGCCAGCAGCTTAGGCCCCGGGGGAGAGCAGTTCTTC.